This T cell receptor (beta chain) was documented in a study of CD8+CD57+ T cells in acquired aplastic anemia. Study in general: An average of roughly 2.9 ug of DNA was obtained from sorted CD4+ and CD8+ cells. Overall study results and limits: Shared by patients and controls, twenty-nine CD8+ CDR3s were abundant in patients. With respect to CD8+ Simpson's diversity, patients and controls did not differ significantly.

The CDR3 is 15 amino acids. Deletions cut 2 bases from V and 9 bases from J, with 17 bases between. The germline V gene has CDR1 SGDLS and CDR2 YYNGEE. Researchers used genomic DNA as the template to profile TCR beta VDJ and CDR3. Via MiXCR, TCRdb re-called the reads, giving one row per CDR3 protein. The sample holds 250,000 to 350,000 distinct CDR3 sequences; roughly three fifths are singletons and the top ten take less than 10%. This clonotype was observed a few times. Antigen unknown. A much larger clonotype is one base distant, so this may be a read error. The sequencing input was sorted CD4+, CD8+, or CD8+CD57+ T cells (not recorded which) from PBMCs. The clonotype was recovered from a human donor with severe aplastic anemia or a healthy control (not recorded which). This chain uses TRBV9 with TRBJ1-4, with D possibly matching TRBD1 (5 bases). CDR3 nucleotide sequence: TGTGCCAGCAGCGTGGGGACCCTGGAGAGGAAAAAACTGTTTTTT. Translated: CASSVGTLERKKLFF. Based on the CDR3 plus reference TRBV9 and TRBJ1-4, the full variable domain is DSGVTQTPKHLITATGQRVTLRCSPRSGDLSVYWYQQSLDQGLQFLIQYYNGEERAKGNILERFSAQQFPDLHSELNLSSLELGDSALYFCASSVGTLERKKLFFGSGTQLSVL.